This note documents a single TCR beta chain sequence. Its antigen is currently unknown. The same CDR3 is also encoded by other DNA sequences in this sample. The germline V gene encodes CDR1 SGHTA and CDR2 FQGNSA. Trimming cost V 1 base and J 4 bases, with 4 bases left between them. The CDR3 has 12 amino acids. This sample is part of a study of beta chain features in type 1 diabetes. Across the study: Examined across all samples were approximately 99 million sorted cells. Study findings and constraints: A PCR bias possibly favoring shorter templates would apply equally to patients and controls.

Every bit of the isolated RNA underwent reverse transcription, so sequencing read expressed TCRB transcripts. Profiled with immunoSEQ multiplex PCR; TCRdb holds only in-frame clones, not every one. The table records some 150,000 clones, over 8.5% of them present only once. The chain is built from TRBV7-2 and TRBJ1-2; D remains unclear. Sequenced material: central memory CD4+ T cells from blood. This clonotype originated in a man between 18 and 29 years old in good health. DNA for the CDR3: TGTGCCAGCAGCTTAGTGTCCTATGGCTACACCTTC. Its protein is CASSLVSYGYTF.